Below, one T cell receptor beta chain is given with its context. No antigen is known for it. RNA transcripts were the template for amplifying TCR beta CDR3 regions. HTBI primers were used for first-round RT-PCR of the TCR CDR3. One entry per CDR3 protein results from TCRdb running MiXCR on the multiplex PCR reads. The table records roughly 250,000 distinct CDR3 sequences, roughly 15% of them present only once. The data are from a study of T cells in Graves' hyperthyroidism and ophthalmopathy. Study observations and caveats: The model identified upcoming ophthalmopathy a median about 6.5 months ahead of onset. A model of 13 V-J pairs discriminated ophthalmopathy from stable hyperthyroidism.

Patients with ophthalmopathy all had a Clinical Activity Score of at least 3, a NOSPECS grade of at least 4 and duration under 3 months. Lactation, pregnancy, other autoimmune disease or uncontrolled infection excluded patients. The CDR3 sequence is 16 residues long. Per the germline V gene, CDR1 is SEHNR and CDR2 is FQNEAQ (reference sequence). After removal of 5 bases from V and 4 bases from J, the junction contained 3 bases not matched to a gene. V gene TRBV7-9 combines with J gene TRBJ2-3, with 16 positions matching TRBD2. The TCR comes from a woman younger than 35 with Graves' ophthalmopathy. The source material was blood. The CDR3 DNA reads TGTGCCAGCAGCCCTGGGACTAGCGGGAGGGCAGATACGCAGTATTTT. It specifies CASSPGTSGRADTQYF.